This TCR beta chain was captured by sequencing in a study of T cell responses to AZD1222 COVID-19 vaccine. Regarding the study as a whole: Epitopes outside B.1.351 and B.1.1.7 mutated regions reportedly drew nearly half of spike TCRs. Only a handful of AZD1222 recipients, six or seven in all, had baseline seropositivity. Clonal diversity was possibly underestimated, and the donors were mostly white British, with more females. Repertoire samples came only from after the peak T cell response.

Germline V lookup: CDR1 MDHEN, CDR2 SYDVKM. Trimming cost V 5 bases and J 4 bases; bases outside gene matches: 9. This CDR3 region has 15 residues. About this clone itself: Its cognate antigen is unknown.

Here immunoSEQ multiplex PCR was the method, and the copy in TCRdb shows in-frame clones only, minus some. Of about 170,000 clones in the sample, 85% to 90% were seen once. The chain recombines TRBV28 with TRBJ1-2, with TRBD1 matching 8 bases. The sequence came from an adult in good health. Source: peripheral blood, taken on day 0 of AZD1222 vaccination. Written as DNA, the CDR3 is TGTGCCAGCAGTCCCCCGGGACAGGAATCCTATGGCTACACCTTC. This gives the protein CASSPPGQESYGYTF.